Listed here are 16 T cell receptor beta chains from one sample, sequenced in a study of Graves' ophthalmopathy and Graves' hyperthyroidism. RNA transcripts yielded amplified TCR beta CDR3 regions. The first round was an RT-PCR with HTBI primers, and the second round was a multiplex PCR. MiXCR, run by TCRdb on the multiplex PCR reads, gives a single entry per CDR3 protein. The profile covers approximately 700,000 distinct CDR3 sequences, with under 50% appearing a single time and more than 3% taken by the ten largest. The sample consisted of peripheral blood. Receptors originate from an adult man with Graves' ophthalmopathy.

This clonotype was picked up many times. The rearrangement joins TRBV19 to TRBJ1-1; D possibly corresponds to TRBD1 (5 bases). Trimming removed 10 bases at V and 4 bases at J, with 10 bases between. This CDR3 spans 11 amino acids. Germline V CDR1 and CDR2: LNHDA, SQIVND (reference sequence). For the CDR3, the DNA is TGTGCCACTTCTGACAGCACTGAAGCTTTCTTT. This sequence encodes CATSDSTEAFF.

This clonotype showed up many times. The CDR3 DNA follows: TGTGCCAGCAGCCCAGGACAGGGTTGGGACTCACCCCTCCACTTT. Amino acid sequence: CASSPGQGWDSPLHF. This rearrangement joins TRBV12-3 or TRBV12-4 to TRBJ1-6, with 8 bases fitting TRBD1. The V and J ends lost 6 bases and 10 bases, in that order; junction bases with no gene match: 11. This CDR3 is built from 15 residues.

A few counts support this clonotype. The chain recombines TRBV14 with TRBJ1-1; 8 bases agree with TRBD1. The trim removed 1 base at V and 5 bases at J, leaving 15 bases unmatched. Germline CDR1 and CDR2: SGHDN and FVKESK. The CDR3 has 18 amino acids. CDR3 DNA: TGTGCCAGCAGCCAAGGGGGATGGACAGGGATTCCGGGGACTGAAGCTTTCTTT. Translated, it gives CASSQGGWTGIPGTEAFF.

This clonotype was found many times. The chain carries TRBV5-5 and TRBJ2-5, with D hard to call. The CDR3 consists of 12 residues. V dropped 2 bases and J dropped 5 bases, with 7 bases sitting between them. The V gene's germline CDR1 is SGHKS and CDR2 YYEKEE (reference sequence). The CDR3 DNA reads TGTGCCAGCAGCTTAGTTGGGGAGACCCAGTACTTC. Its protein product is CASSLVGETQYF.

The chain joins TRBV2 to TRBJ1-4; 10 bases map to TRBD1. The CDR3 consists of 14 residues. Trimming at V came to 8 bases and at J to 7 bases, leaving 7 bases not matched to a gene. Germline V lookup: CDR1 SNHLY, CDR2 FYNNEI. This CDR3 reads CASLGGDRGEKLFF. Written as DNA, the CDR3 is TGTGCCAGCTTAGGGGGGGACAGGGGTGAAAAACTGTTTTTT.

The CDR3 DNA sequence: TGTGCCAGCAGCGTAGCTCTAGCGGGGGGGTTGGCGAATGAGCAGTTCTTC. It translates to CASSVALAGGLANEQFF. The chain combines TRBV9 with TRBJ2-1, with 12 bases identical to TRBD2. This CDR3 spans 17 amino acids. The V gene end was trimmed by 0 bases and the J gene end by 7 bases; junction bases not matched to a gene: 8. Germline V gene data show CDR1 as SGDLS and CDR2 as YYNGEE.

This clonotype came up a few times. The chain uses TRBV5-6 and TRBJ2-7, with TRBD2 matching 8 bases. This CDR3 comprises 15 residues. Trimming took 6 bases from V and 4 from J; bases not matched to a gene: 12. CDR1 is SGHDT and CDR2 is YYEEEE in the germline V gene. The CDR3 DNA is TGTGCCAGCAAGCGGGAGCCAGGGGACCGATACGAGCAGTACTTC. It encodes CASKREPGDRYEQYF.

This clonotype was counted a few times. The CDR3 region is CASSVGGSTSAQYF. CDR3 DNA sequence: TGTGCCAGCAGCGTAGGGGGGAGTACGTCAGCCCAGTACTTC. The J gene is TRBJ2-5, the V gene TRBV9; D assignment may be TRBD1 or TRBD2 (5 bases each). Germline CDR1 reads SGDLS; CDR2 reads YYNGEE. Trimming cost V 0 bases and J 9 bases, with 15 bases left between them. CDR3 length: 14 amino acids.

This clonotype appeared many times. The chain couples TRBV9 to TRBJ2-7; perhaps D is TRBD1 or TRBD2 (5 bases each). Trimming took off 4 bases at V and 0 bases at J, with 14 bases between the two ends. This CDR3 contains 15 residues. Germline V gene data show CDR1 as SGDLS and CDR2 as YYNGEE. Written as DNA, the CDR3 is TGTGCCAGCAGCCCCCGGGACGAGAGCTCCTACGAGCAGTACTTC. It translates to CASSPRDESSYEQYF.

Concerning this clonotype: A much larger clone lies one base from this, so it may be a read error. This rearrangement joins TRBV20-1 to TRBJ1-1; D call uncertain. The CDR3 runs to 14 residues. The germline gives CDR1 DFQATT, CDR2 SNEGSKA (reference sequence). CDR3 sequence: CSVRVGQANTEAFF. The CDR3 DNA follows: TGCAGTGTTAGAGTAGGTCAGGCGAACACTGAAGCTTTCTTT.

Turning to this clonotype: A much larger clone differs by one base, so this may be a read error. This chain joins TRBV10-3 and TRBJ1-6; D unresolved. The CDR3 runs to 12 residues. Germline assignment: CDR1 ENHRY and CDR2 SYGVKD. The CDR3 sequence: CASFGRNSPPHF. In DNA form, the CDR3 reads TGTGCCAGCTTCGGGAGAAATTCACCCCCCCACTTT.

The rearrangement links TRBV7-9 to TRBJ2-6; D not certain. Looked up from germline, CDR1 is SEHNR and CDR2 is FQNEAQ (reference sequence). This CDR3 has 15 residues. The V and J ends lost 3 bases and 4 bases respectively, with 10 bases between them. CDR3 protein: CASSFSATGANVLTF. The CDR3 nucleotides read TGTGCCAGCAGCTTTTCCGCGACAGGGGCCAACGTCCTGACTTTC.

CDR3 nucleotide sequence: TGCAGCGTCGCGAACGGGGGGGCGAACACTGAAGCTTTCTTT. It is translated as CSVANGGANTEAFF. This chain links TRBV29-1 with TRBJ1-1; weak D call: TRBD1 (6 bases). The V end lost 6 bases, the J end lost 1 base, and 15 bases lay between the germline ends. Germline assignment: CDR1 SQVTM and CDR2 ANQGSEA. The CDR3 length is 14 residues.

This clonotype came up once. This rearrangement joins TRBV15 to TRBJ1-5; D is possibly TRBD1 (6 bases). The CDR3 runs to 16 residues. V was shortened by 9 bases and J by 0 bases, with 18 bases between the two germline ends. Germline V gene lookup returns CDR1 LNHNV and CDR2 YYDKDF (reference sequence). The CDR3: CATKNRPGDSNQPQHF. Written as DNA, the CDR3 is TGTGCCACTAAAAACCGACCAGGGGATAGCAATCAGCCCCAGCATTTT.

At least ten counts were recorded for this clonotype. The chain uses TRBV19 and TRBJ1-1, with 9 bases matching TRBD1. Germline V CDR1 and CDR2: LNHDA, SQIVND (reference sequence). CDR3 length: 16 amino acids. The V gene end was trimmed by 7 bases and the J gene end by 0 bases; junction bases not matched to a gene: 9. The CDR3 region has the DNA TGTGCCAGTATTGGACAGGGGCTCGGCTTGAACACTGAAGCTTTCTTT. Protein product: CASIGQGLGLNTEAFF.

On this clonotype: The junction departs from germline at one end; a sequencing error may be responsible. This chain links TRBV19 with TRBJ2-2, with D perhaps TRBD2 (6 bases). CDR3 length: 17 residues. Germline values: CDR1 LNHDA, CDR2 SQIVND (reference sequence). This CDR3 reads CASSIWGKGPNTGGLFF. The DNA of the CDR3 is TGTGCCAGTAGTATCTGGGGGAAGGGGCCGAACACCGGGGGGCTGTTTTTT.